The clone carrying this T cell receptor (beta chain) was observed a handful of times. Its antigen is unknown. V gave up 7 bases and J gave up 1 base; unmatched junction bases: 14. Looked up from germline, CDR1 is SEHNR and CDR2 is FQNEAQ (reference sequence). The CDR3 loop spans 17 amino acids. The data originate from a study of response to subunit inactivated influenza vaccine. Study-wide results and caveats: A suggestion made by the authors is that each seasonal influenza vaccination recruits few new T cells.

Each CDR3 protein gets one entry after TCRdb re-called the RT-PCR reads with MiXCR. Here the sample spans 400,000 to 650,000 distinct CDR3 sequences, approximately 7.8% being singletons. The J gene is TRBJ2-3, the V gene TRBV7-9; 7 positions match TRBD2. Sequencing was performed on PBMCs from blood, taken around 25 months after vaccination. The receptor was isolated from a man aged 50 to 75 who received an inactivated influenza vaccine. The CDR3 DNA sequence: TGTGCCAGCACCAACCCTAGCGGACGGGATCGCACAGATACGCAGTATTTT. It translates to CASTNPSGRDRTDTQYF. Complete variable domain (other parts from reference TRBV7-9 and TRBJ2-3): DTGVSQNPRHKITKRGQNVTFRCDPISEHNRLYWYRQTLGQGPEFLTYFQNEAQLEKSRLLSDRFSAERPKGSFSTLEIQRTEQGDSAMYLCASTNPSGRDRTDTQYFGPGTRLTVL.